This TCR beta chain is drawn from a study of OX40 agonist ivuxolimab in advanced cancers. For the study at large: Every 2 weeks, patients got intravenous ivuxolimab at one of six dose levels (0.01-10 mg/kg). Enrolled patients in dose escalation had cancers that were hepatocellular carcinoma, melanoma, renal cell or head and neck cancer. Allowance was made for prior anti-PD-1, anti-PD-L1 or anti-CTLA-4 therapy, and roughly 39% had some.

TCRdb keeps only in-frame clones here, not all; method: immunoSEQ multiplex PCR. The data show around 66,000 clones, with 85% seen just once and roughly 4% held by the top ten. The V end was cut by 2 bases, the J end by 0 bases, with 7 bases between. The CDR3 consists of 15 residues. Germline CDR1 is ENHRY and CDR2 is SYGVKD. This rearrangement joins TRBV10-3 to TRBJ2-2, with a tentative D call TRBD2 (6 bases). Sequenced here: CD4+ or CD8+ T cells sorted from blood, sampled in a trial of the OX40 agonist ivuxolimab. The sequence was collected from an adult with an advanced solid tumor such as melanoma, head and neck, liver or kidney cancer. CDR3 amino acids: CAISERRANTGELFF. DNA of the CDR3: TGTGCCATCAGTGAGAGGAGGGCGAACACCGGGGAGCTGTTTTTT.